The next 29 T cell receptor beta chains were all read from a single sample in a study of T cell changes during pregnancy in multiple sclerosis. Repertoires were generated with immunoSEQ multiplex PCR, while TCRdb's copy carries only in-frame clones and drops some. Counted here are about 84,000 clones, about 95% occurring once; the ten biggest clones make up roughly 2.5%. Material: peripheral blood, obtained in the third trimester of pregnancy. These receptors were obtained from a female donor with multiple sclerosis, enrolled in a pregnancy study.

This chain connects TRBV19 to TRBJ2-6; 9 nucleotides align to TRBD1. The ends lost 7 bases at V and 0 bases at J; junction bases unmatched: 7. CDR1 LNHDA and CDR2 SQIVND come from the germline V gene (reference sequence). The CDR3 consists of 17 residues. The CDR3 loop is CASTPDRGPSGANVLTF. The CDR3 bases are TGTGCCAGTACCCCGGACAGGGGTCCCTCTGGGGCCAACGTCCTGACTTTC.

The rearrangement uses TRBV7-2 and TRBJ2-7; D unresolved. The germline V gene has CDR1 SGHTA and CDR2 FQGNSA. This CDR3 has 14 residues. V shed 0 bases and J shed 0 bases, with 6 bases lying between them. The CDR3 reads CASSLAVSSYEQYF. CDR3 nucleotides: TGTGCCAGCAGCTTAGCAGTCAGCTCCTACGAGCAGTACTTC.

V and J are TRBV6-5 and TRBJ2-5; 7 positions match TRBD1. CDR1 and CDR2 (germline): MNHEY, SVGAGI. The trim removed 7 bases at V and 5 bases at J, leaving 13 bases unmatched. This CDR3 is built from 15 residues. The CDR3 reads CASTYESRGRETQYF. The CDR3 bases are TGTGCCAGCACCTACGAGAGTAGGGGGCGGGAGACCCAGTACTTC.

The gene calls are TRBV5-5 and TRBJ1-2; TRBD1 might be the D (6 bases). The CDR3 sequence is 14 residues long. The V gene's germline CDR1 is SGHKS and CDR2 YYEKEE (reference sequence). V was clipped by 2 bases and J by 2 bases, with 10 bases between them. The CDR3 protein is CASSFPGTNYGYTF. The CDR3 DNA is TGTGCCAGCAGCTTTCCAGGGACAAACTATGGCTACACCTTC.

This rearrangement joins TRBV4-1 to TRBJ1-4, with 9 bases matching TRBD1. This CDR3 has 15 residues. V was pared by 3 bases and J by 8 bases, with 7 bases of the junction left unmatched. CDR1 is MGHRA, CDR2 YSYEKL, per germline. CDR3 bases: TGCGCCAGCAGCCATAGGACAGGGGCTATAGAAAAACTGTTTTTT. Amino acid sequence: CASSHRTGAIEKLFF.

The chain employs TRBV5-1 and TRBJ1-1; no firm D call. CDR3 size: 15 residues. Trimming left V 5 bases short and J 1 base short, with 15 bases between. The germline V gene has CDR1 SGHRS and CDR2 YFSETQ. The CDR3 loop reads CASSLTWRANTEAFF. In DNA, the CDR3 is TGCGCCAGCAGTTTAACTTGGAGGGCGAACACTGAAGCTTTCTTT. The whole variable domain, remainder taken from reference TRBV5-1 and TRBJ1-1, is KAGVTQTPRYLIKTRGQQVTLSCSPISGHRSVSWYQQTPGQGLQFLFEYFSETQRNKGNFPGRFSGRQFSNSRSEMNVSTLELGDSALYLCASSLTWRANTEAFFGQGTRLTVV.

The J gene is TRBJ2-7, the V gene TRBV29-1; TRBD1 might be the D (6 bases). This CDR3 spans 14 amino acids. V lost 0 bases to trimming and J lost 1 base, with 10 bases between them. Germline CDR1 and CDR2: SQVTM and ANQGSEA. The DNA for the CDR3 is TGCAGCGTTGAAGAGGGGGCGAGATCCTACGAGCAGTACTTC. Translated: CSVEEGARSYEQYF.

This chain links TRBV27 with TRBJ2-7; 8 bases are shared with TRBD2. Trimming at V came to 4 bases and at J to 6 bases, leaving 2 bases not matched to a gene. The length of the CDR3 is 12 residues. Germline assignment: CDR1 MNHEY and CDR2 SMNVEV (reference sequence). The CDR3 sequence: CASSWAGGEQYF. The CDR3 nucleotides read TGTGCCAGCAGTTGGGCGGGGGGCGAGCAGTACTTC.

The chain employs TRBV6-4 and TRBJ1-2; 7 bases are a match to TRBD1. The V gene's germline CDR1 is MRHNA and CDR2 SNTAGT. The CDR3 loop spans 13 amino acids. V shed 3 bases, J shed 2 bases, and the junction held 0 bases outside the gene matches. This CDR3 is CASSEQGNYGYTF. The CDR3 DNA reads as TGTGCCAGCAGTGAACAGGGGAACTATGGCTACACCTTC.

The CDR3 loop reads CASSFSLAYEQYF. CDR3 DNA sequence: TGTGCCAGCAGCTTTTCTCTAGCGTACGAGCAGTACTTC. The chain combines TRBV5-6 with TRBJ2-7, with a tentative D call TRBD2 (6 bases). CDR1 is SGHDT and CDR2 is YYEEEE in the germline V gene. V was pared by 2 bases and J by 4 bases, with 10 bases between. CDR3 length: 13 amino acids.

The CDR3 loop is CASSSSAMTEAFF. The CDR3 nucleotides are TGTGCCAGCAGTTCAAGCGCAATGACTGAAGCTTTCTTT. The chain employs TRBV6-5 and TRBJ1-1; no clear D gene. The V end was cut by 4 bases, the J end by 5 bases, with 11 bases between. In germline, CDR1 is MNHEY, CDR2 SVGAGI. The CDR3 spans 13 residues.

CDR3 sequence reads: CASSLGQGPPYEQYF. The CDR3 bases are TGTGCCAGCAGCCTAGGACAGGGTCCTCCCTACGAGCAGTACTTC. The rearrangement links TRBV7-3 to TRBJ2-7; the match to TRBD1 covers 8 bases. The V segment lost 5 bases and the J segment 2 bases; nucleotides outside the gene matches: 8. Germline CDR1 SGHTA, CDR2 FQGTGA. This CDR3 has 15 residues.

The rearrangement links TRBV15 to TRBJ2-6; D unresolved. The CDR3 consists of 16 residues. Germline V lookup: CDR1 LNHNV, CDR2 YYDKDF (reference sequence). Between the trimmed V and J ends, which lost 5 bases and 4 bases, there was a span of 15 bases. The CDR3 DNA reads TGTGCCACCAGCCCTGCAGGTGGTTCCGGGGCCAACGTCCTGACTTTC. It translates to CATSPAGGSGANVLTF.

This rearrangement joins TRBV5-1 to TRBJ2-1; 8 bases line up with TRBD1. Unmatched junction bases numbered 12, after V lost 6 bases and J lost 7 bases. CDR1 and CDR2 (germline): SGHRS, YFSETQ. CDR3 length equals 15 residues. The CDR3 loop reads CASTLGDRGGNEQFF. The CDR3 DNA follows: TGCGCCAGCACCCTGGGTGACAGGGGTGGGAATGAGCAGTTCTTC.

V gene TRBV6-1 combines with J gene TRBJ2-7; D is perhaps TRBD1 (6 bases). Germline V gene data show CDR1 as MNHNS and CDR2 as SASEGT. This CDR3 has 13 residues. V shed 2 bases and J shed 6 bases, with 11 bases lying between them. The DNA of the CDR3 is TGTGCCAGCAGTGAACTGACAGGCATCGAGCAGTACTTC. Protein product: CASSELTGIEQYF.

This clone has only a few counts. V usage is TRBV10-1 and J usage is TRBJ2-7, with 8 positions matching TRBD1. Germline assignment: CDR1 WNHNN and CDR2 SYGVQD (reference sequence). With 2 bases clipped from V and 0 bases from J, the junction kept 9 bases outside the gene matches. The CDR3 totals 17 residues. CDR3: CASSEDRGLPCSYEQYF. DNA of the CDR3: TGCGCCAGCAGTGAGGACAGGGGTTTGCCGTGCTCCTACGAGCAGTACTTC.

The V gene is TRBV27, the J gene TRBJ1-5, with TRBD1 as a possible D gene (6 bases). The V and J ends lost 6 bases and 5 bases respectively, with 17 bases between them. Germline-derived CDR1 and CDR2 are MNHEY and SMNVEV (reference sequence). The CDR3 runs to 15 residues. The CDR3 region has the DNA TGTGCCAGCAGCCGGTGGGGGGGGGCGGATCAGCCCCAGCATTTT. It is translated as CASSRWGGADQPQHF.

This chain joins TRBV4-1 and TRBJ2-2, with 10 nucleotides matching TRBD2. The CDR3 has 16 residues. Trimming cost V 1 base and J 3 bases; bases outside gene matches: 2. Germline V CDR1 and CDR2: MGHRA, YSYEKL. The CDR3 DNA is TGCGCCAGCAGCCAAGTGCTAGCGGGGGACACCGGGGAGCTGTTTTTT. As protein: CASSQVLAGDTGELFF.

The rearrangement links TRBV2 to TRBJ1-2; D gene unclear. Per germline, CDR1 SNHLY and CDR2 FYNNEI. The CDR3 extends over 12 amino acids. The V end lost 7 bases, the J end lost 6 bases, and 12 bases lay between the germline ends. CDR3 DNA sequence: TGTGCCAGCATCGAAGATCGGGATGGCTACACCTTC. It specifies CASIEDRDGYTF.

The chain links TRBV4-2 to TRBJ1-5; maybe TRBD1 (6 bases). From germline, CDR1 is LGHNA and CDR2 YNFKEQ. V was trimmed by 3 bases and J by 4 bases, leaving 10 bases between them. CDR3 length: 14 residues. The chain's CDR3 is CASSQDRINQPQHF. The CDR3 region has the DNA TGTGCCAGCAGCCAGGACAGAATAAATCAGCCCCAGCATTTT.

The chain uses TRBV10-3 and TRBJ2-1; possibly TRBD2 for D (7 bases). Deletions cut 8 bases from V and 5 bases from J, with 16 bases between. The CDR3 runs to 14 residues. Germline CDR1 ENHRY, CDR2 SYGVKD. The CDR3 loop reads CAIGVGGAHNEQFF. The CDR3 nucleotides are TGTGCCATCGGAGTAGGGGGGGCGCACAATGAGCAGTTCTTC.

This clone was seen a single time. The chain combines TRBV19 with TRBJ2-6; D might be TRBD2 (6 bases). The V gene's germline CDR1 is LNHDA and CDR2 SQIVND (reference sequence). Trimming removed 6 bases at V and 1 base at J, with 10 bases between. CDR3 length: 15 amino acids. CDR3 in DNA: TGTGCCAGTAGCACTAGCTATTCTGGGGCCAACGTCCTGACTTTC. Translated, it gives CASSTSYSGANVLTF.

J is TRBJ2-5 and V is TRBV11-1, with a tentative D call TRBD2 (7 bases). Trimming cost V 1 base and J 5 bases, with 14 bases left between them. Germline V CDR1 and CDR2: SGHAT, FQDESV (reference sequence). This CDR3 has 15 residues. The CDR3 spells CASSLGGGAGETQYF. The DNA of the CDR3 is TGTGCCAGCAGCTTAGGTGGGGGGGCTGGGGAGACCCAGTACTTC.

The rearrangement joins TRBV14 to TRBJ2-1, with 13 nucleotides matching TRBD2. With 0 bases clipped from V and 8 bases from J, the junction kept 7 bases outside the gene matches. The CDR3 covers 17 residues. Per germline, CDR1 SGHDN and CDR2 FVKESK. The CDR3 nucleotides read TGTGCCAGCAGCCAAGATGCGACTAGCGGGGGGAGAGATGAGCAGTTCTTC. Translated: CASSQDATSGGRDEQFF. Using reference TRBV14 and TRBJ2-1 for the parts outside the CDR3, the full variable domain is EAGVTQFPSHSVIEKGQTVTLRCDPISGHDNLYWYRRVMGKEIKFLLHFVKESKQDESGMPNNRFLAERTGGTYSTLKVQPAELEDSGVYFCASSQDATSGGRDEQFFGPGTRLTVL.

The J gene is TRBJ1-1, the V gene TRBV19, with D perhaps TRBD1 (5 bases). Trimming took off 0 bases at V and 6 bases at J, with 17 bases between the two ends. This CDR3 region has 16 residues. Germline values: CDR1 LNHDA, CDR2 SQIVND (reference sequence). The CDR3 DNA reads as TGTGCCAGTAGTATAGATCGAGGACACCCTGGAGCTGAAGCTTTCTTT. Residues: CASSIDRGHPGAEAFF.

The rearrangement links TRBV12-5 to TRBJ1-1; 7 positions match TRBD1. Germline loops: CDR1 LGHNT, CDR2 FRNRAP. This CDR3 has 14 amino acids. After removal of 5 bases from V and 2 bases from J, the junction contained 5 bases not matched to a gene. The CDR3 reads CASGPGQLNTEAFF. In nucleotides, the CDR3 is TGTGCTAGTGGTCCGGGACAGTTAAACACTGAAGCTTTCTTT.

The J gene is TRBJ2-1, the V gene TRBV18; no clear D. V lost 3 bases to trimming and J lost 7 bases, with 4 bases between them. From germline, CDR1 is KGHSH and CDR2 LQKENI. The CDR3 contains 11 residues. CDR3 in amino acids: CASSPVNEQFF. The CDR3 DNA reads TGTGCCAGCTCACCTGTAAATGAGCAGTTCTTC. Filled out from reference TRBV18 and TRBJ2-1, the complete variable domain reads NAGVMQNPRHLVRRRGQEARLRCSPMKGHSHVYWYRQLPEEGLKFMVYLQKENIIDESGMPKERFSAEFPKEGPSILRIQQVVRGDSAAYFCASSPVNEQFFGPGTRLTVL.

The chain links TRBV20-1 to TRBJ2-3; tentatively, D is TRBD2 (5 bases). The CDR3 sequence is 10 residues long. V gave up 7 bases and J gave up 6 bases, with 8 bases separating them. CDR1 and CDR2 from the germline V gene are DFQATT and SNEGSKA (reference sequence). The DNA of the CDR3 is TGCAGTGGAACGGGGGATACGCAGTATTTT. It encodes CSGTGDTQYF.

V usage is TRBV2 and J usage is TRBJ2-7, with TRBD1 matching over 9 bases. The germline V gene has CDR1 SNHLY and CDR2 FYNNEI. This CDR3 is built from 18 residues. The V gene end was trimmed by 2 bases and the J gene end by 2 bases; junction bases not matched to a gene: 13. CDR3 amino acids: CASSEPAQGQGDPYEQYF. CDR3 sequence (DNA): TGTGCCAGCAGTGAACCTGCCCAGGGACAGGGTGATCCCTACGAGCAGTACTTC.